The rows below give T cell receptor beta chains drawn from one sample of a study of blood T cell repertoires in COVID-19. TCRdb's table, derived via immunoSEQ multiplex PCR, lists solely in-frame clones and lacks some. The sample consists of about 60,000 clones, about 91% of them appearing once. The sample was peripheral blood. The receptor set was obtained from a woman older than 75 with active COVID-19. The CDR3 runs from the conserved cysteine through the conserved F or W. The order of the fields is clone size, V gene, D gene, J gene, CDR3 protein, CDR3 DNA. D genes are given only for firm matches. Expanded clones get a size class; other rows say once, few or many, or leave the size out.

clone size: NA
V gene: TRBV18
D gene: NA
J gene: TRBJ1-3
CDR3 protein: CASSPWAPSGTSSGNTIYF
CDR3 DNA: TGTGCCAGCTCACCATGGGCTCCGAGCGGCACCTCATCTGGAAACACCATATATTTT

clone size: NA
V gene: TRBV3-1/TRBV3-2
D gene: NA
J gene: TRBJ1-1
CDR3 protein: CASSQDRDWNTEAFF
CDR3 DNA: TGTGCCAGCAGCCAAGATCGGGACTGGAACACTGAAGCTTTCTTT

clone size: few
V gene: TRBV3-1/TRBV3-2
D gene: NA
J gene: TRBJ1-2
CDR3 protein: CASSQDQRGYTF
CDR3 DNA: TGTGCCAGCAGCCAAGATCAGCGGGGCTACACCTTC

clone size: once
V gene: TRBV11-2
D gene: TRBD2
J gene: TRBJ2-3
CDR3 protein: CASSRRTSGGAEKADTQYF
CDR3 DNA: TGTGCCAGCAGCAGAAGGACTAGCGGGGGGGCAGAAAAGGCAGATACGCAGTATTTT

clone size: NA
V gene: TRBV9
D gene: NA
J gene: TRBJ1-3
CDR3 protein: CASSVDLGGYGNTIYF
CDR3 DNA: TGTGCCAGCAGCGTAGACTTGGGGGGTTACGGAAACACCATATATTTT

clone size: NA
V gene: TRBV30
D gene: NA
J gene: TRBJ1-6
CDR3 protein: CAWSVLVGNNSPLHF
CDR3 DNA: TGTGCCTGGAGTGTACTAGTGGGAAATAATTCACCCCTCCACTTT

clone size: NA
V gene: TRBV9
D gene: TRBD2
J gene: TRBJ2-1
CDR3 protein: CASSVDGGYNEQFF
CDR3 DNA: TGTGCCAGCAGCGTAGACGGGGGGTACAATGAGCAGTTCTTC

clone size: NA
V gene: TRBV30
D gene: NA
J gene: TRBJ2-5
CDR3 protein: CAWSVWGSGETQYF
CDR3 DNA: TGTGCCTGGAGTGTATGGGGTAGCGGAGAGACCCAGTACTTC

clone size: NA
V gene: TRBV5-8
D gene: NA
J gene: TRBJ1-5
CDR3 protein: CASSFTVPQPQHF
CDR3 DNA: TGTGCCAGCAGCTTTACAGTCCCTCAGCCCCAGCATTTT

clone size: NA
V gene: TRBV6-6
D gene: TRBD2
J gene: TRBJ2-3
CDR3 protein: CASSYGGVSTDTQYF
CDR3 DNA: TGTGCCAGCAGTTACGGGGGGGTGAGCACAGATACGCAGTATTTT

clone size: NA
V gene: TRBV3-1/TRBV3-2
D gene: TRBD1
J gene: TRBJ2-1
CDR3 protein: CASSQDRGHYNEQFF
CDR3 DNA: TGTGCCAGCAGCCAAGACAGGGGGCACTACAATGAGCAGTTCTTC

clone size: NA
V gene: TRBV6-2/TRBV6-3
D gene: NA
J gene: TRBJ2-6
CDR3 protein: CASSPQGSGANVLTF
CDR3 DNA: TGTGCCAGCAGCCCACAGGGATCCGGGGCCAACGTCCTGACTTTC

clone size: NA
V gene: TRBV7-6
D gene: NA
J gene: TRBJ2-3
CDR3 protein: CASREGRGTDTQYF
CDR3 DNA: TGTGCCAGCAGAGAGGGACGGGGGACAGATACGCAGTATTTT

clone size: NA
V gene: TRBV5-4
D gene: NA
J gene: TRBJ1-1
CDR3 protein: CASNPIGVTQAFF
CDR3 DNA: TGTGCCAGCAACCCCATCGGGGTAACCCAAGCTTTCTTT

clone size: NA
V gene: TRBV4-1
D gene: NA
J gene: TRBJ1-4
CDR3 protein: CASSPGNSNEKLFF
CDR3 DNA: TGCGCCAGCAGCCCGGGGAATTCTAATGAAAAACTGTTTTTT

clone size: NA
V gene: TRBV7-3
D gene: TRBD2
J gene: TRBJ2-1
CDR3 protein: CASSPTPGTMRGAYNEQFF
CDR3 DNA: TGTGCCAGCAGCCCAACCCCCGGGACTATGCGTGGGGCCTACAATGAGCAGTTCTTC

clone size: once
V gene: TRBV7-2
D gene: TRBD1
J gene: TRBJ2-1
CDR3 protein: CASSPRKGAPNNEQFF
CDR3 DNA: TGTGCCAGCAGCCCTCGGAAGGGGGCGCCCAACAATGAGCAGTTCTTC

clone size: NA
V gene: TRBV5-4
D gene: NA
J gene: TRBJ2-1
CDR3 protein: CASSLGQRIYNEQFF
CDR3 DNA: TGTGCCAGCAGCTTGGGACAGAGAATATACAATGAGCAGTTCTTC

clone size: NA
V gene: TRBV3-1/TRBV3-2
D gene: TRBD1
J gene: TRBJ2-7
CDR3 protein: CASSQGQGREQYF
CDR3 DNA: TGTGCCAGCAGCCAGGGACAGGGAAGGGAGCAGTACTTC

clone size: NA
V gene: TRBV7-9
D gene: NA
J gene: TRBJ2-1
CDR3 protein: CASSFPILNNEQFF
CDR3 DNA: TGTGCCAGCAGCTTCCCCATCCTAAACAATGAGCAGTTCTTC

clone size: NA
V gene: TRBV6-5
D gene: NA
J gene: TRBJ2-3
CDR3 protein: CASRRTVLSTDTQYF
CDR3 DNA: TGTGCCAGCAGAAGGACAGTGTTGAGCACAGATACGCAGTATTTT

clone size: NA
V gene: TRBV28
D gene: TRBD1
J gene: TRBJ1-2
CDR3 protein: CASTQPGQGAGGYTF
CDR3 DNA: TGTGCCAGCACCCAACCCGGACAGGGGGCGGGCGGCTACACCTTC

clone size: NA
V gene: TRBV15
D gene: NA
J gene: TRBJ2-1
CDR3 protein: CATSRGRSRTYNEQFF
CDR3 DNA: TGTGCCACCAGCAGAGGTCGCAGTCGAACCTACAATGAGCAGTTCTTC

clone size: many
V gene: TRBV10-3
D gene: TRBD2
J gene: TRBJ2-5
CDR3 protein: CAISRASGGNQETQYF
CDR3 DNA: TGTGCCATCAGTCGGGCTAGCGGGGGGAACCAAGAGACCCAGTACTTC

clone size: NA
V gene: TRBV6-2/TRBV6-3
D gene: NA
J gene: TRBJ1-5
CDR3 protein: CASSHGSYQPQHF
CDR3 DNA: TGTGCCAGCAGCCACGGGTCCTACCAGCCCCAGCATTTT

clone size: NA
V gene: TRBV10-3
D gene: NA
J gene: TRBJ1-5
CDR3 protein: CAIAPNQGGNQPQHF
CDR3 DNA: TGTGCCATCGCCCCAAACCAGGGAGGGAATCAGCCCCAGCATTTT

clone size: NA
V gene: TRBV18
D gene: NA
J gene: TRBJ2-2
CDR3 protein: CASSPLSGGRSNTGELFF
CDR3 DNA: TGTGCCAGCTCACCCCTTTCGGGGGGCAGAAGTAACACCGGGGAGCTGTTTTTT

clone size: NA
V gene: TRBV7-2
D gene: NA
J gene: TRBJ2-3
CDR3 protein: CASSLLWGQTDTQYF
CDR3 DNA: TGTGCCAGCAGCTTATTGTGGGGGCAAACAGATACGCAGTATTTT

clone size: NA
V gene: TRBV7-2
D gene: TRBD1
J gene: TRBJ1-1
CDR3 protein: CASSLTGQGDEAFF
CDR3 DNA: TGTGCCAGCAGCTTAACCGGACAGGGGGATGAAGCTTTCTTT

clone size: NA
V gene: TRBV5-1
D gene: NA
J gene: TRBJ1-2
CDR3 protein: CASSHGQTMGGYTF
CDR3 DNA: TGCGCCAGCAGTCACGGACAGACTATGGGTGGCTACACCTTC

clone size: once
V gene: TRBV19
D gene: NA
J gene: TRBJ1-5
CDR3 protein: CATLGTPYSNQPQHF
CDR3 DNA: TGTGCCACCCTCGGGACACCGTATAGCAATCAGCCCCAGCATTTT

clone size: NA
V gene: TRBV7-9
D gene: NA
J gene: TRBJ2-1
CDR3 protein: CASSSDRSSYNEQFF
CDR3 DNA: TGTGCCAGTTCTTCAGACAGGAGCTCCTACAATGAGCAGTTCTTC

clone size: NA
V gene: TRBV5-1
D gene: NA
J gene: TRBJ2-5
CDR3 protein: CASSLTWAQETQYF
CDR3 DNA: TGCGCCAGCAGCTTGACCTGGGCCCAAGAGACCCAGTACTTC

clone size: NA
V gene: TRBV6-5
D gene: TRBD2
J gene: TRBJ2-3
CDR3 protein: CASRSSGGLQATQYF
CDR3 DNA: TGTGCCAGCCGGAGTAGCGGGGGACTGCAGGCTACGCAGTATTTT

clone size: NA
V gene: TRBV6-5
D gene: TRBD2
J gene: TRBJ2-1
CDR3 protein: CASSRHSGGASEQFF
CDR3 DNA: TGTGCCAGCAGTAGACATAGCGGGGGGGCCTCTGAGCAGTTCTTC

clone size: NA
V gene: TRBV5-4
D gene: NA
J gene: TRBJ1-2
CDR3 protein: CASSTDSKGYGYTF
CDR3 DNA: TGTGCCAGCAGTACGGACTCTAAGGGCTATGGCTACACCTTC

clone size: few
V gene: TRBV5-1
D gene: TRBD2
J gene: TRBJ2-2
CDR3 protein: CASSPLAGGNTGELFF
CDR3 DNA: TGCGCCAGCAGCCCATTAGCGGGGGGCAACACCGGGGAGCTGTTTTTT

clone size: NA
V gene: TRBV29-1
D gene: TRBD1
J gene: TRBJ2-7
CDR3 protein: CSVDKGARSHEQYF
CDR3 DNA: TGCAGCGTTGACAAGGGGGCCAGGTCCCACGAGCAGTACTTC

clone size: NA
V gene: TRBV7-2
D gene: NA
J gene: TRBJ2-5
CDR3 protein: CASSTRLQETQYF
CDR3 DNA: TGTGCCAGCAGCACCCGACTACAAGAGACCCAGTACTTC

clone size: NA
V gene: TRBV6-6
D gene: NA
J gene: TRBJ1-5
CDR3 protein: CASSYPTEHQPQHF
CDR3 DNA: TGTGCCAGCAGTTACCCGACTGAGCATCAGCCCCAGCATTTT

clone size: NA
V gene: TRBV5-1
D gene: NA
J gene: TRBJ2-1
CDR3 protein: CASGEGGYNEQFF
CDR3 DNA: TGCGCCAGCGGGGAGGGGGGCTACAATGAGCAGTTCTTC

clone size: NA
V gene: TRBV11-3
D gene: NA
J gene: TRBJ2-2
CDR3 protein: CASSRAGDPLTGELFF
CDR3 DNA: TGTGCCAGCAGTCGAGCAGGGGACCCTCTTACCGGGGAGCTGTTTTTT